This TCR beta chain comes out of a study of blood T cell repertoires in COVID-19. Method: immunoSEQ multiplex PCR; TCRdb's copy keeps in-frame clones and lacks some. The sample lists 60,000 to 80,000 clones; about 88% were seen once. The CDR3 runs 14 residues. Germline trimming cut 7 bases from V and 7 bases from J; bases unmatched to any gene: 6. The germline V gene encodes CDR1 MRHNA and CDR2 SNTAGT. The specimen was peripheral blood. This sequence was found in a man in his 70s with acute or convalescent COVID-19. The chain recombines TRBV6-4 with TRBJ1-6, with 8 nucleotides matching TRBD1. Here the CDR3 DNA reads TGTGCCAGCAACAAAGACAGGGGAAATTCACCCCTCCACTTT. It codes for CASNKDRGNSPLHF.